A single sample is the source of the 20 T cell receptor beta chains below, sequenced in a study of a mutant IDH1 vaccine in newly diagnosed glioma. Some clones are missing from TCRdb's copy, which holds only in-frame ones; the method was immunoSEQ multiplex PCR. In the table there are almost 30,000 clones, roughly 90% of which are singletons. The sample's time point: week 5, during vaccination. The investigators gave 300 ug of mutant IDH1 20-mer peptide in each vaccine dose, together with topical imiquimod. Antigens of these TCRs are unknown. Sequenced here: peripheral blood mononuclear cells (PBMCs), sampled from a glioma patient whose treatment included an IDH1 peptide vaccine. Every receptor here comes from a woman aged 40 to 50 with glioma. Some clones in this sample may be carry-over from other donors' samples.

This rearrangement joins TRBV4-2 to TRBJ2-1; 10 nucleotides match TRBD2. This CDR3 spans 16 amino acids. The J segment lost 6 bases and the V segment lost 0 bases, leaving 5 bases of the junction unmatched. Germline CDR1 reads LGHNA; CDR2 reads YNFKEQ. The CDR3 bases are TGTGCCAGCAGCCAAGAAGCCAGCGGGGGGGCCAATGAGCAGTTCTTC. Amino acids: CASSQEASGGANEQFF.

The rearrangement links TRBV14 to TRBJ2-5; D not certain. Germline V gene sequence: CDR1 SGHDN, CDR2 FVKESK. CDR3 length equals 14 residues. With 5 bases removed from V and 1 base from J, the gap between germline ends came to 11 bases. The CDR3 nucleotides read TGTGCCAGCAGCAGTCCATACTTCCAAGAGACCCAGTACTTC. Translation: CASSSPYFQETQYF.

The V and J genes are TRBV19 and TRBJ1-4; tentatively, D is TRBD1 (5 bases). Trimming took off 8 bases at V and 7 bases at J, with 17 bases between the two ends. The CDR3 totals 14 residues. The germline V gene has CDR1 LNHDA and CDR2 SQIVND (reference sequence). In DNA form, the CDR3 reads TGTGCCAGTGAAGGACCCAGGGTATCTGAAAAACTGTTTTTT. It encodes CASEGPRVSEKLFF.

The chain recombines TRBV5-4 with TRBJ1-5; D unclear. Germline V lookup: CDR1 SGHNT, CDR2 YYREEE (reference sequence). V was cut by 0 bases and J by 1 base, with 5 bases left in between. This CDR3 has 14 amino acids. The CDR3 reads CASSLDRSNQPQHF. Written as DNA, the CDR3 is TGTGCCAGCAGCTTGGATCGGAGCAATCAGCCCCAGCATTTT.

This chain connects TRBV7-9 to TRBJ1-2; D is ambiguous. The CDR3 covers 15 residues. Germline loops: CDR1 SEHNR, CDR2 FQNEAQ (reference sequence). V shed 1 base and J shed 4 bases, with 13 bases lying between them. The CDR3 nucleotides are TGTGCCAGCAGCTTAGTCGGGATGGATACCTATGGCTACACCTTC. Protein sequence: CASSLVGMDTYGYTF.

The chain links TRBV27 to TRBJ1-2, with D hard to call. This CDR3 comprises 14 residues. The germline CDR1 and CDR2 sequences are MNHEY and SMNVEV (reference sequence). V shed 5 bases and J shed 4 bases, with 14 bases lying between them. In DNA form, the CDR3 reads TGTGCCAGCAGTCCCTATGTCGAGTTCTATGGCTACACCTTC. Translated: CASSPYVEFYGYTF.

This clone was recorded once. The genes are TRBV6-5 and TRBJ1-2; 9 bases fit TRBD1. From germline, CDR1 is MNHEY and CDR2 SVGAGI. Trimming took 6 bases from V and 7 from J; bases not matched to a gene: 6. The CDR3 runs to 13 residues. The chain's CDR3 is CASSPTGGSGYTF. The DNA of the CDR3 is TGTGCCAGCAGCCCTACAGGGGGCAGTGGCTACACCTTC.

The rearrangement links TRBV9 to TRBJ2-1; 12 bases match TRBD2. V trimming: 3 bases; J trimming: 9 bases; junction bases outside the gene matches: 7. This CDR3 spans 15 amino acids. Germline values: CDR1 SGDLS, CDR2 YYNGEE. DNA for the CDR3: TGTGCCAGCAGCGGATCTAGCGGGAGGGCCCCTGAGCAGTTCTTC. It yields the protein CASSGSSGRAPEQFF.

The J gene is TRBJ2-1, the V gene TRBV7-2, with 16 bases that match TRBD2. The J segment lost 12 bases and the V segment lost 2 bases, leaving 7 bases of the junction unmatched. The V gene's germline CDR1 is SGHTA and CDR2 FQGNSA. This CDR3 spans 16 amino acids. The CDR3 sequence: CASSLLGTSGREGQFF. The CDR3, as DNA: TGTGCCAGCAGCTTATTGGGGACTAGCGGGAGGGAAGGGCAGTTCTTC.

The chain employs TRBV4-2 and TRBJ1-1; perhaps TRBD1 as D (6 bases). This CDR3 comprises 16 residues. V shed 4 bases and J shed 0 bases, with 15 bases lying between them. CDR1 and CDR2 from the germline V gene are LGHNA and YNFKEQ. The CDR3 DNA follows: TGTGCCAGCAGCCCCCTTCAGGGGTATGTGAACACTGAAGCTTTCTTT. Its translation: CASSPLQGYVNTEAFF.

This chain uses TRBV29-1 with TRBJ2-1; possible D gene TRBD1, 6 bases. Trimming pared 4 bases from V and 9 bases from J, leaving 13 bases between. From germline, CDR1 is SQVTM and CDR2 ANQGSEA. There are 12 residues in the CDR3. CDR3 nucleotides: TGCAGCGTTGCAGCAGGGGATAGTGAGCAGTTCTTC. It translates to CSVAAGDSEQFF.

The count of this clone is one. The chain carries TRBV4-2 and TRBJ2-3; D uncertain. The germline V and J ends were trimmed by 1 base and 2 bases, with 10 bases remaining between them. Germline lookup yields CDR1 LGHNA and CDR2 YNFKEQ. The CDR3 runs 15 residues. The CDR3 DNA sequence: TGTGCCAGCAGCCAAGGTCCGGCAGACACAGATACGCAGTATTTT. This encodes CASSQGPADTDTQYF.

The J gene is TRBJ1-1, the V gene TRBV5-1; D might be TRBD1 (6 bases). CDR1 and CDR2 (germline): SGHRS, YFSETQ. The CDR3 runs to 17 residues. V shed 4 bases and J shed 3 bases, with 22 bases lying between them. CDR3 in amino acids: CASSRGAGTILYTEAFF. Here the CDR3 DNA reads TGCGCCAGCAGCCGGGGGGCAGGGACCATCCTGTACACTGAAGCTTTCTTT.

The chain recombines TRBV13 with TRBJ1-2; unclear D gene. Germline assignment: CDR1 PRHDT and CDR2 FYEKMQ (reference sequence). With 0 bases removed from V and 5 bases from J, the gap between germline ends came to 16 bases. This CDR3 is built from 16 residues. This CDR3 is CASSLGQGLSEYGYTF. In nucleotides, the CDR3 is TGTGCCAGCAGCTTAGGCCAAGGGCTATCAGAATATGGCTACACCTTC.

The chain joins TRBV7-9 to TRBJ1-1; D not certain. There are 13 residues in the CDR3. The germline V and J ends were trimmed by 5 bases and 1 base, with 8 bases remaining between them. Germline CDR1 and CDR2: SEHNR and FQNEAQ (reference sequence). In DNA form, the CDR3 reads TGTGCCAGCAGCCCCCCGGAGAACACTGAAGCTTTCTTT. It translates to CASSPPENTEAFF. Full variable domain (remainder filled in from reference TRBV7-9 and TRBJ1-1): DTGVSQNPRHKITKRGQNVTFRCDPISEHNRLYWYRQTLGQGPEFLTYFQNEAQLEKSRLLSDRFSAERPKGSFSTLEIQRTEQGDSAMYLCASSPPENTEAFFGQGTRLTVV.

V and J are TRBV27 and TRBJ2-1; possible D gene TRBD1, 6 bases. Germline values: CDR1 MNHEY, CDR2 SMNVEV (reference sequence). This CDR3 comprises 13 residues. Trimming removed 2 bases at V and 4 bases at J, with 6 bases between. CDR3 sequence (DNA): TGTGCCAGCAGTTTAGACAGGTACAATGAGCAGTTCTTC. Translating gives CASSLDRYNEQFF.

This chain uses TRBV7-9 with TRBJ1-2; 10 bases agree with TRBD1. CDR3 length: 14 residues. V was clipped by 3 bases and J by 6 bases; unmatched bases: 4. CDR1 is SEHNR, CDR2 FQNEAQ, per germline (reference sequence). The CDR3 DNA follows: TGTGCCAGCAGCTTTAGGACAGGGGGTGATGGCTACACCTTC. Amino acid sequence: CASSFRTGGDGYTF.

The chain is built from TRBV18 and TRBJ1-5; 7 nucleotides agree with TRBD1. Trimming cost V 6 bases and J 0 bases; bases outside gene matches: 5. This CDR3 has 15 amino acids. Germline CDR1 is KGHSH and CDR2 is LQKENI. CDR3 sequence reads: CASSLTGDSNQPQHF. The DNA for the CDR3 is TGTGCCAGCTCGCTCACAGGGGATAGCAATCAGCCCCAGCATTTT.

V usage is TRBV28 and J usage is TRBJ1-1; tentative D call: TRBD1 (5 bases). This CDR3 region has 13 residues. Germline V gives CDR1 MDHEN, CDR2 SYDVKM. V was shortened by 4 bases and J by 5 bases, with 11 bases between the two germline ends. CDR3 DNA sequence: TGTGCCAGCAGTTATTGGGGGGGAACTGAAGCTTTCTTT. Amino acid sequence: CASSYWGGTEAFF.

The V call is TRBV4-1, the J call TRBJ1-4; maybe TRBD1 (5 bases). The germline V gene has CDR1 MGHRA and CDR2 YSYEKL. V was shortened by 1 base and J by 5 bases, with 17 bases between the two germline ends. This CDR3 spans 17 amino acids. The CDR3 DNA reads TGCGCCAGCAGCCAAGGAGGGAGGAGACAGCCAAATGAAAAACTGTTTTTT. Translating it yields CASSQGGRRQPNEKLFF.